This paragraph reports one T cell receptor (beta chain). Antigen specificity is unknown. The table came from immunoSEQ multiplex PCR; TCRdb's copy has only in-frame clones and leaves some out. The sample holds about 27,000 clones, approximately 86% seen once. This sample is part of a study of T cells in narcolepsy. In the study overall: Donors had narcolepsy type 1 or type 2, or were healthy controls. Points from the study as a whole: Healthy controls reportedly lacked the autoreactive clonotypes serially found in patients' blood. Autoreactive clone sequences were missing from some blood memory CD4+ repertoires. Comparing one patient's CSF and blood CD4+ clonotypes highlighted HCRT- and TRIB2-specific autoreactive clonotypes.

Sequences were obtained from CD45RA- memory CD4+ T cells from PBMCs. The sequence derives from a human donor with narcolepsy.

The CDR3 reads CASRDTNTGELFF. As DNA, the CDR3 is TGTGCCAGCAGAGATACGAACACCGGGGAGCTGTTTTTT. The V and J genes are TRBV28 and TRBJ2-2; no clear D. Germline CDR1 is MDHEN and CDR2 is SYDVKM. The CDR3 loop spans 13 amino acids. V was shortened by 6 bases and J by 0 bases, with 5 bases between the two germline ends.